The rows below give T cell receptor beta chains drawn from one sample of a study of cytomegalovirus exposure and HLA in healthy donors. The protocol was immunoSEQ multiplex PCR, while the TCRdb copy is restricted to in-frame clones and leaves out a portion. Among about 120,000 clones listed, 70% to 85% were seen once. The sequenced sample consisted of PBMCs. The receptors were gathered from a young man in good health and CMV-seropositive. The CDR3 runs from the conserved cysteine through the conserved F or W. A D gene is named only where the DNA matches it firmly. Size is stated for part of the rows, as once, few or many counts, or as a class when the clone is expanded.

TRBV9	18	TRBD2	TRBJ2-2	-	TGTGCCAGCAGCGTGGGGGTAGCGGGGCCTGCGAACACCGGGGAGCTGTTTTTT	CASSVGVAGPANTGELFF
TRBV11-2	17	TRBD2	TRBJ2-2	few	TGTGCCAGCAGCTTAGGTCGCAGAACTAGCGGGGCCGGGGAGCTGTTTTTT	CASSLGRRTSGAGELFF
TRBV5-4	13	-	TRBJ1-1	-	TGTGCCAGCAGCCCCGACAGGTCCCTTGAAGCTTTCTTT	CASSPDRSLEAFF
TRBV19	14	-	TRBJ2-7	-	TGTGCCAGTGGAGAGGGGGTAAACTCCTACGAGCAGTACTTC	CASGEGVNSYEQYF
TRBV4-1	17	TRBD2	TRBJ2-2	-	TGCGCCAGCAGCCAACTAGTAGCGGGAGTACACACCGGGGAGCTGTTTTTT	CASSQLVAGVHTGELFF
TRBV19	14	-	TRBJ2-1	-	TGTGCCAGTAGTAACGGGGAAACCTACAATGAGCAGTTCTTC	CASSNGETYNEQFF
TRBV11-2	13	-	TRBJ1-2	-	TGTGCCAGCAGCTTAGTACAGAACTATGGCTACACCTTC	CASSLVQNYGYTF
TRBV30	16	TRBD2	TRBJ2-5	-	TGTGCCTGGAGTGTACGTAGGACTAGCGGGAAAGAGACCCAGTACTTC	CAWSVRRTSGKETQYF
TRBV2	16	TRBD2	TRBJ2-3	-	TGTGCCAGCAGTGGCCGGACTAGCGGGGGGACAGATACGCAGTATTTT	CASSGRTSGGTDTQYF
TRBV6-1	15	-	TRBJ2-3	-	TGTGCCAGCAGTGATGCGGCGGGGCTCACAGATACGCAGTATTTT	CASSDAAGLTDTQYF
TRBV28	15	-	TRBJ2-7	-	TGTGCCAGCAGAGAGACCCTACAAGGGGCCTACGAGCAGTACTTC	CASRETLQGAYEQYF
TRBV10-3	12	-	TRBJ2-7	-	TGTGCCATCAGTGAGACAGACTACGAGCAGTACTTC	CAISETDYEQYF
TRBV11-2	14	TRBD1	TRBJ1-1	-	TGTGCCAGCAAGCTTAGTACAGGGGGCACTGAAGCTTTCTTT	CASKLSTGGTEAFF
TRBV30	14	TRBD1	TRBJ2-4	-	TGTGCCTGGAGTGCGTTGGGACAGGGGAACAGTCAGTACTTC	CAWSALGQGNSQYF
TRBV7-9	16	-	TRBJ2-5	-	TGTGCCAGCAGCAGTGGGGCACTCAACTACCAAGAGACCCAGTACTTC	CASSSGALNYQETQYF
TRBV2	14	-	TRBJ1-5	-	TGTGCCAGCAGTGAGGGGCGGGGAAATCAGCCCCAGCATTTT	CASSEGRGNQPQHF
TRBV27	16	TRBD1	TRBJ2-5	-	TGTGCCAGCAGTTCGACACGTACAGGGGCAGGAGAGACCCAGTACTTC	CASSSTRTGAGETQYF
TRBV27	15	TRBD2	TRBJ2-3	-	TGTGCCAGCAGTAGCCCCGGGCGGGGGGTAGGTACGCAGTATTTT	CASSSPGRGVGTQYF
TRBV5-1	14	-	TRBJ2-1	-	TGCGCCAGCAGCTTGGAATCGGGGTTGAATGAGCAGTTCTTC	CASSLESGLNEQFF
TRBV6-5	14	-	TRBJ2-7	-	TGTGCCAGCTATGACCGACATAAGACATACGAGCAGTACTTC	CASYDRHKTYEQYF
TRBV7-6	16	TRBD2	TRBJ2-1	-	TGTGCCAGCAGCTTAGACCCCCCGGGGGGGCGAAGTGAGCAGTTCTTC	CASSLDPPGGRSEQFF
TRBV5-6	15	TRBD2	TRBJ2-1	few	TGTGCCAGCACCTGGAGGCGGGAGAGTCGTGGTGAGCAGTTCTTC	CASTWRRESRGEQFF
TRBV6-5	11	-	TRBJ2-7	-	TGTGCCAGCAGTTACAGTAACGAGCAGTACTTC	CASSYSNEQYF
TRBV11-2	17	TRBD1	TRBJ1-2	-	TGTGCCAGCAGCTCGTACCCGGGACAGGGGGCGAGCTATGGCTACACCTTC	CASSSYPGQGASYGYTF
TRBV5-1	17	-	TRBJ1-6	-	TGCGCCAGCAGCTTGGGGGCCGTTAGCTCCTATAATTCACCCCTCCACTTT	CASSLGAVSSYNSPLHF
TRBV16	15	TRBD1	TRBJ1-2	-	TGTGCCAGCAGCCATTGGACAGGGAATGTTGATGGCTACACCTTC	CASSHWTGNVDGYTF
TRBV11-2	15	-	TRBJ1-1	few	TGTGCCAGCAGGGGGGAGGGGGGGTGGAACACTGAAGCTTTCTTT	CASRGEGGWNTEAFF
TRBV5-4	13	TRBD1	TRBJ1-1	-	TGTGCCAGCAGCTCGGACAGGGGCTTGGGTGCTTTCTTT	CASSSDRGLGAFF
TRBV28	13	-	TRBJ2-3	once	TGTGCCAGCAGTGGCGGTGGTGGAGATACGCAGTATTTT	CASSGGGGDTQYF
TRBV7-3	15	TRBD2	TRBJ2-5	-	TGTGCCAGCAGCTTAGGCGGGAGGGCCTCCGAGACCCAGTACTTC	CASSLGGRASETQYF
TRBV11-1	17	-	TRBJ2-1	-	TGTGCCAGCAGCTTGGAGGGGGGGCAGGGGTCCTACAATGAGCAGTTCTTC	CASSLEGGQGSYNEQFF
TRBV19	16	TRBD1	TRBJ1-6	-	TGTGCCAGTAGTATCACAGGGGGCTCCTATAATTCACCCCTCCACTTT	CASSITGGSYNSPLHF
TRBV6-6	14	-	TRBJ1-1	-	TGTGCCAGCAGTTACCGATCAGAGGACACTGAAGCTTTCTTT	CASSYRSEDTEAFF
TRBV5-1	14	-	TRBJ2-2	once	TGCGCCAGCAGCTTGCACTCGTCCACCGGGGAGCTGTTTTTT	CASSLHSSTGELFF
TRBV7-3	12	TRBD2	TRBJ2-1	-	TGTGCCAGCAGCTTAATAGCGGGGGAGCAGTTCTTC	CASSLIAGEQFF
TRBV10-3	13	-	TRBJ2-2	-	TGTGCCATCAGTGAGTCCGGGACCGGGGAGCTGTTTTTT	CAISESGTGELFF
TRBV7-6	19	TRBD2	TRBJ2-2	-	TGTGCCAGCAGCTTAGAGTCTTGGCGGGGGGGCCTAGACACCGGGGAGCTGTTTTTT	CASSLESWRGGLDTGELFF